The 5 T cell receptor beta chains reported below all come from one sample, sequenced in a study of cytomegalovirus exposure and HLA in healthy donors. Measured with immunoSEQ multiplex PCR; TCRdb has only the in-frame clones, and not every one. Of about 49,000 clones listed, around 94% are singletons. Source material: PBMCs. These receptors all stem from a man aged 18 to 29 in good health and CMV-seronegative.

The chain is built from TRBV5-1 and TRBJ2-3, with TRBD1 identical over 9 bases. The V and J ends lost 4 bases and 3 bases, in that order; junction bases with no gene match: 3. The CDR3 loop spans 14 amino acids. Germline CDR1 is SGHRS and CDR2 is YFSETQ. The CDR3 nucleotides are TGCGCCAGCAGCCCAGGGACAGGGACAGATACGCAGTATTTT. It encodes CASSPGTGTDTQYF. The full variable domain, its missing parts supplied by reference TRBV5-1 and TRBJ2-3, is KAGVTQTPRYLIKTRGQQVTLSCSPISGHRSVSWYQQTPGQGLQFLFEYFSETQRNKGNFPGRFSGRQFSNSRSEMNVSTLELGDSALYLCASSPGTGTDTQYFGPGTRLTVL.

The CDR3 nucleotides read TGCGCCAGCAGCCAAGATCGTCTAGGCCTGTACTTC. This gives the protein CASSQDRLGLYF. This rearrangement joins TRBV4-1 to TRBJ2-7; D is unresolved. Trimming took off 0 bases at V and 12 bases at J, with 12 bases between the two ends. The CDR3 length is 12 residues. CDR1 and CDR2 from the germline V gene are MGHRA and YSYEKL.

The V call is TRBV28, the J call TRBJ1-5; D might be TRBD1 (5 bases). CDR1 and CDR2 (germline): MDHEN, SYDVKM. Trimming pared 7 bases from V and 3 bases from J, leaving 16 bases between. This CDR3 comprises 15 residues. This CDR3 reads CASTPLRGFNQPQHF. The CDR3 DNA follows: TGTGCCAGCACTCCCCTGCGGGGGTTCAATCAGCCCCAGCATTTT.

The chain carries TRBV5-6 and TRBJ2-7; the D gene is possibly TRBD2 (8 bases). The ends were cut back, 4 bases at V and 0 bases at J, with 17 bases in the middle. The CDR3 is made up of 16 amino acids. The germline V gene encodes CDR1 SGHDT and CDR2 YYEEEE. The CDR3 DNA reads TGTGCCAGCAGCCCCCGGGGGGGACAGTACTCCTACGAGCAGTACTTC. Residues: CASSPRGGQYSYEQYF.

V is TRBV4-3 and J is TRBJ2-5; D unclear. The V end was cut by 5 bases, the J end by 5 bases, with 12 bases between. Germline values: CDR1 LGHNA, CDR2 YSLEER. The CDR3 totals 13 residues. The CDR3 coding sequence is TGCGCCAGCAGCGCCCGCGAGTCTGAGACCCAGTACTTC. Residues: CASSARESETQYF.